The 26 T cell receptor delta chains reported below all come from one sample, sequenced in a study of gamma-delta chains in newborns, infants, children. TCRdb re-called the reads through CATT. The sample lists 4,000 or so delta-chain clones, 1.9% occurring once. Sequenced input: blood. These receptors originate from a child who was a newborn, infant or young child, either healthy, febrile or measles-vaccinated (not recorded which).

This clone was counted a few times. Only one base separates this from a far larger clonotype, so it likely reflects a read error. This rearrangement joins TRDV2 to TRDJ2, with unresolved D. Germline values: CDR1 GEAIGNYY, CDR2 EKD. There are 14 residues in the CDR3. CDR3 sequence: CACDSPALTAQRFF. CDR3 in DNA: TGTGCCTGTGATTCCCCAGCTTTGACAGCACAACGCTTCTTT.

V usage is TRDV2 and J usage is TRDJ1; 10 positions agree with TRDD3. V dropped 3 bases and J dropped 0; count of bases not matched to a gene: 6. The CDR3 contains 16 residues. The germline CDR1 and CDR2 sequences are GEAIGNYY and EKD. The DNA of the CDR3 is TGTGCCTGTGACTTACTGGGGGATTCCGACACCGATAAACTCATCTTT. It codes for CACDLLGDSDTDKLIF.

This clone was counted only a few times. A much bigger clone sits one base away, suggesting this may be a read error. In the same sample, other DNA sequences code for this CDR3. This sequence joins TRDV2 and TRDJ2; the match to TRDD3 covers 8 bases. The trim removed 1 base at V and 5 bases at J, leaving 2 bases unmatched. The CDR3 has 14 residues. Germline values: CDR1 GEAIGNYY, CDR2 EKD. CDR3 sequence (DNA): TGTGCCTGTGACACGGTGGGGGATACAGCACAACTCTTCTTT. It encodes CACDTVGDTAQLFF.

This clone turned up a few times. The CDR3 DNA sequence: TGTGCCTGTGACACAGTTATGGGGGATTCAAGCTCCTGGGACACCCGACAGATGTTTTTC. It codes for CACDTVMGDSSSWDTRQMFF. The rearrangement uses TRDV2 and TRDJ3, with 8 bases fitting TRDD3. Germline CDR1 GEAIGNYY, CDR2 EKD. The CDR3 is 20 residues long. With 1 base clipped from V and 0 bases from J, the junction kept 10 bases outside the gene matches.

Note on this clone: Given a much more abundant clone one base away, this may be a read error. The CDR3 nucleotides read TGTGCCTGTGACTCCTACTGGGGCCCAGAGACCTGGGACACCCGACAGATGTTTTTC. This encodes CACDSYWGPETWDTRQMFF. The chain joins TRDV2 to TRDJ3, with D possibly being TRDD3 (7 bases). Germline V gives CDR1 GEAIGNYY, CDR2 EKD. The CDR3 length is 19 residues. The ends were cut back, 3 bases at V and 2 bases at J, with 19 bases in the middle.

About this clone: This sequence is one base from a far larger clone and is likely a read error. The chain couples TRDV2 to TRDJ2, with 10 positions matching TRDD3. The CDR3 has 17 residues. Germline V gene data show CDR1 as GEAIGNYY and CDR2 as EKD. The CDR3 region is CACDKLGDTPLTARLFF. CDR3 DNA sequence: TGTGCCTGTGACAAATTGGGGGATACACCTTTGACAGCACGACTCTTCTTT.

A note on this clone: This sample also contains other DNA sequences that code for the same CDR3. The V call is TRDV2, the J call TRDJ1; 13 bases line up with TRDD3. CDR1 is GEAIGNYY and CDR2 is EKD in the germline V gene. J was trimmed by 3 bases and V by 2 bases; bases with no gene match: 8. This CDR3 contains 17 residues. The CDR3 coding sequence is TGTGCCTGTGACAGACTCCTTACTGGGGGATACGCCGATAAACTCATCTTT. Its protein product is CACDRLLTGGYADKLIF.

This clone is categorized as medium-sized. Within the sample, other DNA sequences also encode this same CDR3. The chain couples TRDV2 to TRDJ2, with 12 positions matching TRDD3. Looked up from germline, CDR1 is GEAIGNYY and CDR2 is EKD. Trimming removed 2 bases from V and 4 bases from J; junction bases left unmatched: 1. This CDR3 contains 15 residues. CDR3: CACDILGDTTAQLFF. CDR3 in DNA: TGTGCCTGTGACATACTGGGGGATACGACAGCACAACTCTTCTTT.

Regarding this clone: This likely traces to a read error, being one base from a far larger clone. The chain combines TRDV2 with TRDJ1; 8 bases fit TRDD3. The CDR3 is 15 amino acids. In germline, CDR1 is GEAIGNYY, CDR2 EKD. As DNA, the CDR3 is TGTGCCCGTGACTACGTACTGGGGGCCCCTCAAGAGCTCATCTTT. It is translated as CARDYVLGAPQELIF.

This clone has only a few counts. It may be a read error: a sequence one base away is much more abundant. This chain connects TRDV2 to TRDJ1; possibly TRDD3 for D (6 bases). The CDR3 consists of 14 residues. V was clipped by 4 bases and J by 0 bases, with 11 bases between them. Germline loops: CDR1 GEAIGNYY, CDR2 EKD. The DNA for the CDR3 is TGTGCCTGTGAAACCGTGGGGGACACCGATAAACTCATCTTT. This encodes CACETVGDTDKLIF.

This clone came up a few times. One junction end disagrees with the germline gene, perhaps due to a read error. Additional DNA sequences in this sample encode the identical CDR3. The V call is TRDV2, the J call TRDJ3, with unresolved D. The CDR3 has 18 residues. Germline-derived CDR1 and CDR2 are GEAIGNYY and EKD. The CDR3 is CACDTIGAKDWDTRQMFF. The CDR3 DNA is TGTGCCTGCGACACGATCGGGGCCAAGGACTGGGACACCCGACAGATGTTTTTC.

The chain combines TRDV2 with TRDJ3; 11 bases map to TRDD3. Unmatched junction bases numbered 9, after V lost 3 bases and J lost 0 bases. Germline V gene data show CDR1 as GEAIGNYY and CDR2 as EKD. The CDR3 sequence is 20 residues long. The CDR3 loop is CACDATTGGYSSWDTRQMFF. CDR3 DNA sequence: TGTGCCTGTGACGCCACTACTGGGGGATATAGCTCCTGGGACACCCGACAGATGTTTTTC.

With respect to this clone: A far larger clone is a single base away, which makes a read error likely. The chain recombines TRDV2 with TRDJ2, with TRDD3 identical over 12 bases. Germline values: CDR1 GEAIGNYY, CDR2 EKD. The CDR3 extends over 16 amino acids. The CDR3 is CACDVLGDTLTARLFF. The DNA of the CDR3 is TGTGCCTGTGACGTACTGGGGGATACTTTGACAGCACGACTCTTCTTT.

This clone was found a few times. A much larger clone sits a single nucleotide away, making a read error possible. This same CDR3 is encoded by further DNA sequences in the sample. This chain links TRDV2 with TRDJ3, with TRDD3 matching 9 bases. The CDR3 runs to 21 residues. Germline V gives CDR1 GEAIGNYY, CDR2 EKD. J was trimmed by 0 bases and V by 0 bases; bases with no gene match: 11. CDR3 in amino acids: CACDTVLGDTLSSWDTRQMFF. CDR3 in DNA: TGTGCCTGTGACACCGTACTGGGGGACACGTTAAGCTCCTGGGACACCCGACAGATGTTTTTC.

The chain links TRDV2 to TRDJ3; D gene uncertain. Trimming cost V 0 bases and J 0 bases, with 11 bases left between them. CDR1 GEAIGNYY and CDR2 EKD come from the germline V gene. This CDR3 contains 18 residues. The CDR3 nucleotides are TGTGCCTGTGACACCGTACTGCCGAGCTCCTGGGACACCCGACAGATGTTTTTC. This encodes CACDTVLPSSWDTRQMFF.

In this sample, this clone turned up a few times. The CDR3 DNA sequence: TGTGCCTGTGACACCGTGGTGGGGGATACCTGGGACACCCGACAGATGTTTTTC. This sequence encodes CACDTVVGDTWDTRQMFF. This chain uses TRDV2 with TRDJ3; TRDD3 matches at 9 bases. Losses at the gene ends were 0 bases for V and 2 bases for J; bases not matched to a gene: 4. This CDR3 region has 18 residues. Germline CDR1 reads GEAIGNYY; CDR2 reads EKD.

The V call is TRAV29/DV5, the J call TRDJ1; a possible D gene is TRDD3 (5 bases). Matching the DNA to germline supplied the J gene, which TCRdb does not give. Trimming removed 1 base from V and 0 bases from J, with 37 bases in between. Germline V gene data show CDR1 as NSMFDY and CDR2 as ISSIKDK. There are 23 residues in the CDR3. CDR3 DNA sequence: TGTGCAGCAAGCCTCAAGGCTACAGCTAGCCAGGGGGCTGGCGGGGGGTACACCGATAAACTCATCTTT. Translated, it gives CAASLKATASQGAGGGYTDKLIF.

This clone has just a few counts. This sequence is one base from a far larger clone and is likely a read error. Other nucleotide sequences in the sample specify the same CDR3. This sequence joins TRDV2 and TRDJ3; 8 positions agree with TRDD3. V gave up 0 bases and J gave up 2 bases; unmatched junction bases: 2. The CDR3 contains 17 residues. CDR1 and CDR2 from the germline V gene are GEAIGNYY and EKD. The CDR3 loop reads CACDTVGDPWDTRQMFF. CDR3 nucleotide sequence: TGTGCCTGTGACACCGTGGGGGATCCCTGGGACACCCGACAGATGTTTTTC.

Note on this clone: A much larger clone differs by one base, so this may be a read error. As DNA, the CDR3 is TGTGCCTGTGACATGCTGGGGGATAAGAGGATAGCACAACTCTTCTTT. This encodes CACDMLGDKRIAQLFF. This chain connects TRDV2 to TRDJ2; 10 bases align to TRDD3. The CDR3 loop spans 16 amino acids. V lost 2 bases and J lost 7; bases outside the gene matches: 9. Looked up from germline, CDR1 is GEAIGNYY and CDR2 is EKD.

Remarks on this clone: An end of the junction differs from the germline gene, which may be a read error. The same CDR3 also results from other DNA sequences found in this sample. The chain is built from TRDV2 and TRDJ3, with 9 bases identical to TRDD3. CDR1 and CDR2 (germline): GEAIGNYY, EKD. There are 20 residues in the CDR3. CDR3 sequence reads: CACDTAPLGGYNRDTRQMFF. The CDR3 nucleotides are TGTGCCTGTGACACTGCTCCTTTAGGGGGATACAACCGGGACACCCGGCAGATGTTTTTC.

Regarding this clone: A far larger clone is off by one base, so a read error is likely. The chain recombines TRDV2 with TRDJ3; 9 nucleotides align to TRDD3. In the absence of a J gene in TCRdb, the DNA was matched to germline to assign it here. Germline V gives CDR1 GEAIGNYY, CDR2 EKD. The length of the CDR3 is 21 residues. CDR3 in DNA: TGTGCCTGTGACACCTCCTTTGGGGGGGATACCAGCTCCTGGGACACGCGACAGATGTTTTTC. Translated: CACDTSFGGDTSSWDTRQMFF.

In regard to this clone: It differs at one base from a far larger clone, so likely a read error. The J gene was reported as TRDJ3; the V gene went uncalled; no check of the table's D call, TRDD3, against the DNA was made. CDR3 length: 19 residues. The CDR3 nucleotides read TGTGCCTGTGACCACCTTACTGGGGGATCCTCCTGGGACACCCGACAGATGTTTTTC. Its translation: CACDHLTGGSSWDTRQMFF.

This clone was observed a few times. A much larger clone is a single base away; this may be a read error. This sequence joins TRDV2 and TRDJ3; 8 nucleotides match TRDD3. Per germline, CDR1 GEAIGNYY and CDR2 EKD. This CDR3 region has 21 residues. This CDR3 is CACNTTVSTGGPPWDTRQMFF. The DNA of the CDR3 is TGTGCCTGTAACACAACGGTCAGTACTGGGGGCCCCCCCTGGGACACCCGACAGATGTTTTTC.

This clone was seen more than once but under ten times. The chain recombines TRDV2 with TRDJ3; 9 nucleotides match TRDD3. Germline V lookup: CDR1 GEAIGNYY, CDR2 EKD. This CDR3 contains 19 residues. J gave up 5 bases and V 0 bases, and 10 bases lay outside the gene matches. The CDR3: CACDTVGGGYPRDTRQMFF. The CDR3 region has the DNA TGTGCCTGTGACACCGTTGGCGGGGGATACCCCCGGGACACCCGACAGATGTTTTTC.

The V gene is TRDV3, the J gene TRDJ3; 7 nucleotides align to TRDD3. Here the J gene came from matching the DNA to germline, since TCRdb omits it. Germline lookup yields CDR1 TVYSNPD and CDR2 GDNSRS (reference sequence). CDR3 length: 18 amino acids. J lost 0 bases, V lost 1 base, and 9 bases had no gene match. CDR3 sequence (DNA): TGTGCCTTTAAACCTGGGGGGATTAGCTCCTGGGACACCCGACAGATGTTTTTC. Translated, it gives CAFKPGGISSWDTRQMFF.

This clone was observed a handful of times. The identical CDR3 is also encoded by other nucleotide sequences in the sample. The rearrangement uses TRDV2 and TRDJ1; 7 nucleotides match TRDD3. The ends lost 2 bases at V and 0 bases at J; junction bases unmatched: 2. The V gene's germline CDR1 is GEAIGNYY and CDR2 EKD. The CDR3 is 14 residues long. CDR3 region: CACDRLGYTDKLIF. The CDR3 nucleotides are TGTGCCTGTGACAGACTGGGGTACACCGATAAACTCATCTTT.